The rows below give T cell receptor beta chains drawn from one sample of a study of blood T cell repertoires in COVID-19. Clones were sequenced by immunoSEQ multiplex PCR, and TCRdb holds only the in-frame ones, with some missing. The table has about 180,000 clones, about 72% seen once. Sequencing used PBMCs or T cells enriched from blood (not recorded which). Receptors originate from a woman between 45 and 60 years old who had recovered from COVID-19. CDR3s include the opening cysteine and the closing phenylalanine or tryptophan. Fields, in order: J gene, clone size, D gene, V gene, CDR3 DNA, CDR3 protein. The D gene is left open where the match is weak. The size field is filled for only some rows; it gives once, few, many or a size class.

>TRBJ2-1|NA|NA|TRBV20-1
TGCAGTGCTGTCCGCGCCAATGAGCAGTTCTTC
CSAVRANEQFF
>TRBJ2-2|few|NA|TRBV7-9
TGTGCCAGCAGCCCCGCGGGGTCGGCCACCGGGGAGCTGTTTTTT
CASSPAGSATGELFF
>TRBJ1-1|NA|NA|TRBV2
TGTGCCAGCAAAAGACAGATGAACACTGAAGCTTTCTTT
CASKRQMNTEAFF
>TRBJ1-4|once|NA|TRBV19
TGTGCCAGTAGCGAGGGATTATTTGCTAATGAAAAACTGTTTTTT
CASSEGLFANEKLFF
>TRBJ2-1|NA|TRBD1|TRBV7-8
TGTGCCAGCAGCTTCGCGGGACAGGGGGCCGGTGGGGATGAGCAGTTCTTC
CASSFAGQGAGGDEQFF
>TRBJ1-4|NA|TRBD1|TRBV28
TGTGCCAGTGTTCCTTCGGACAGGGGTGGTGAAAAACTGTTTTTT
CASVPSDRGGEKLFF
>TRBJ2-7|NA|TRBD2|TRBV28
TGTGCCAGCAGTTTAGGCGGGAGTAGAGGGGTCGAGCAGTACTTC
CASSLGGSRGVEQYF
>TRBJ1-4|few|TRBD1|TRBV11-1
TGTGCCAGCAGCGCCGGACAGGGGAGGGAAAAACTGTTTTTT
CASSAGQGREKLFF
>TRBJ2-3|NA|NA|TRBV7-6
TGTGCCAGCAGCCGACGGGTAGATAGTCCCACAGATACGCAGTATTTT
CASSRRVDSPTDTQYF
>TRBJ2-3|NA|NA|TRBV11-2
TGTGCCAGCAGCTTAGCGGTAGATACGCAGTATTTT
CASSLAVDTQYF
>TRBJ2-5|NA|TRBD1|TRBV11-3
TGTGCCAGCAGCCGGGGCACCGGGACAGGGGTTAAAGAGACCCAGTACTTC
CASSRGTGTGVKETQYF
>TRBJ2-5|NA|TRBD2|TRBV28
TGTGCCAGCAGTTTCAGGACTAGCGGGAGGGCCAGGGAGACCCAGTACTTC
CASSFRTSGRARETQYF